This TCR beta chain was profiled in a study of blood T cell repertoires in COVID-19. Study-level background: Nucleic acid was either cDNA or gDNA, and it came from T cells, B-cell-depleted T cells, or PBMCs.

TCRdb keeps only in-frame clones here, not all; method: immunoSEQ multiplex PCR. The table has approximately 75,000 clones, 80% to 90% seen once. Recruited during active infection, patients (from Seattle) were subsequently followed longitudinally. V lost 10 bases and J 2 bases, leaving 14 bases between the germline ends. The CDR3 has 13 residues. CDR1 is ENHRY, CDR2 SYGVKD, per germline. Sequenced: peripheral blood. The TCR was taken from a man at least 80 years old with COVID-19, enrolled during active disease. The chain employs TRBV10-3 and TRBJ2-5; tentative D call: TRBD2 (6 bases). CDR3 sequence (DNA): TGTGCCACCGGAGGGACGGATCAAGAGACCCAGTACTTC. Its translation: CATGGTDQETQYF.